One and the same sample provided the 5 T cell receptor beta chains below, sequenced in a study of tumor-infiltrating lymphocytes in primary liver carcinoma. The authors made TCR beta cDNA from approximately 500 ng total RNA with a constant-region primer. Libraries covering TCR beta were generated through three nested multiplex PCR rounds (using a slightly modified ARM-PCR). In the first two PCR rounds, TRBV1-TRBV30 forward primers were paired with a C-beta reverse primer, and each round lasted roughly 9 cycles. TCRdb fed the multiplex PCR reads into MiXCR, producing one record per CDR3 protein. The sample has approximately 45,000 distinct CDR3 sequences; 65% to 85% are singletons. The tissue used was unsorted bulk material of roughly 17-32 mg. RNA and DNA were co-extracted from it with the AllPrep DNA/RNA mini kit. Material for sequencing was liver tumor tissue from sampling region 2. The sample's subset: tumor region T2, inferior pole. Receptor source: a man aged 35 to 55 with primary liver carcinoma and hepatitis B virus infection.

On this clonotype: This may be a read error, as it is one base from a much larger clone. The chain joins TRBV18 to TRBJ2-2, with D perhaps given as TRBD1 or TRBD2 (5 bases each). This CDR3 spans 20 amino acids. V dropped 7 bases and J dropped 0 bases, with 27 bases sitting between them. From germline, CDR1 is KGHSH and CDR2 LQKENI. The CDR3 DNA reads as TGTGCCAGCTTACCCCGACCACGGGTTCACGGGGCAGCGAACACCGGGGAGCTGTTTTTT. Its protein product is CASLPRPRVHGAANTGELFF.

The rearrangement links TRBV6-6 to TRBJ1-3; D gene uncertain. The CDR3 covers 13 residues. Trimming cost V 4 bases and J 7 bases, with 11 bases left between them. Looked up from germline, CDR1 is MNHNY and CDR2 is SVGAGI (reference sequence). CDR3 region: CASSSPGENTIYF. CDR3 sequence (DNA): TGTGCCAGCAGTTCACCGGGAGAGAACACCATATATTTT.

Turning to this clonotype: A read error may produce the germline difference seen at one junction end. This sequence joins TRBV6-5 and TRBJ2-7; a weak D match, TRBD1 (6 bases). Looked up from germline, CDR1 is MNHEY and CDR2 is SVGAGI. This CDR3 contains 13 residues. As DNA, the CDR3 is TGTACCAGCATTCCTACAGGGAGCTACGAGCAGTACTTC. Protein product: CTSIPTGSYEQYF.

The table lists this clonotype with a few counts. The chain couples TRBV18 to TRBJ1-1; a possible D gene is TRBD1 (6 bases). The germline V gene encodes CDR1 KGHSH and CDR2 LQKENI. This CDR3 region has 16 residues. The V gene lost 3 bases and the J gene lost 0 bases, with 14 bases spanning the gap. This chain's CDR3 is CASSPTKDSLNTEAFF. In nucleotides, the CDR3 is TGTGCCAGCTCACCCACGAAGGACAGTTTGAACACTGAAGCTTTCTTT.

This clonotype is large by share. The chain links TRBV11-3 to TRBJ2-7, with TRBD1 matching 7 bases. Losses at the gene ends were 5 bases for V and 1 base for J; bases not matched to a gene: 2. The V gene's germline CDR1 is SGHNT and CDR2 YENEEA. This CDR3 has 13 amino acids. As DNA, the CDR3 is TGTGCCAGCAGCGTGGGACAGTCCTACGAGCAGTACTTC. Encoded protein: CASSVGQSYEQYF.